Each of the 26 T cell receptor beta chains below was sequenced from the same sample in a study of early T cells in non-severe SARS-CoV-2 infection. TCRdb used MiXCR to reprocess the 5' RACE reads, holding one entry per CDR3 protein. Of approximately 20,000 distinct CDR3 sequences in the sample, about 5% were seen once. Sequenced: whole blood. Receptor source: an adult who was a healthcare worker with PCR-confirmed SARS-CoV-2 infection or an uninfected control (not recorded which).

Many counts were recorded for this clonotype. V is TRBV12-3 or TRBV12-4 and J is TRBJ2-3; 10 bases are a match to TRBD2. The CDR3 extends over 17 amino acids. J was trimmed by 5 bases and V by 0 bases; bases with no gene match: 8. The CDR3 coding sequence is TGTGCCAGCAGTTTAGCGGGCCTACTAGCGGGGAAAGATACGCAGTATTTT. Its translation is CASSLAGLLAGKDTQYF.

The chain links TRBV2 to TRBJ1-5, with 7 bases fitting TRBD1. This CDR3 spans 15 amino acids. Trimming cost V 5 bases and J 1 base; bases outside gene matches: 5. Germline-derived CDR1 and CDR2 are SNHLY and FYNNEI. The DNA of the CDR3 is TGTGCCAGCAGTAATCAGGGGGGAAGCAATCAGCCCCAGCATTTT. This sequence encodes CASSNQGGSNQPQHF.

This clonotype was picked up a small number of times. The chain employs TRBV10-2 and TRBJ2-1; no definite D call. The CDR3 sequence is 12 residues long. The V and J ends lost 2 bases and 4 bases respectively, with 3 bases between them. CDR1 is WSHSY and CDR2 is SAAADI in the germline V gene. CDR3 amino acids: CASSEPYNEQFF. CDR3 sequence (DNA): TGCGCCAGCAGTGAGCCATACAATGAGCAGTTCTTC.

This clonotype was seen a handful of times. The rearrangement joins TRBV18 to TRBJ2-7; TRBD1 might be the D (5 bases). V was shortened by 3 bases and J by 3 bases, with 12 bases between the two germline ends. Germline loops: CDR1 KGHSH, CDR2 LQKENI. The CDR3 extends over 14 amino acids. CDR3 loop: CASSPRASLYEQYF. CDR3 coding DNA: TGTGCCAGCTCACCCAGGGCCAGCCTCTACGAGCAGTACTTC.

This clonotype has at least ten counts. CDR3 coding DNA: TGTGCCAGCAGCTTAATCAGTGGGGGCACCCACAATGAGCAGTTCTTC. This translates into CASSLISGGTHNEQFF. J is TRBJ2-1 and V is TRBV11-2; TRBD1 is a possible D gene (6 bases). Germline loops: CDR1 SGHAT, CDR2 FQNNGV. The V and J ends lost 2 bases and 5 bases respectively, with 16 bases between them. The CDR3 is 16 residues long.

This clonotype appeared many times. As DNA, the CDR3 is TGTGCCAGCAGCCCTGGGACAGGGGATAGCACAGATACGCAGTATTTT. Translated: CASSPGTGDSTDTQYF. This chain links TRBV11-2 with TRBJ2-3; 10 bases map to TRBD1. Germline values: CDR1 SGHAT, CDR2 FQNNGV. CDR3 size: 16 residues. Trimming took 5 bases from V and 0 from J; bases not matched to a gene: 5.

For the CDR3, the DNA is TGTGCCAGCAGCTTAGAGGGGTGGCCTGGAAACACCATATATTTT. Protein sequence: CASSLEGWPGNTIYF. The V call is TRBV7-2, the J call TRBJ1-3, with a tentative D call TRBD1 (5 bases). There are 15 residues in the CDR3. The germline CDR1 and CDR2 sequences are SGHTA and FQGNSA. V was trimmed by 1 base and J by 2 bases, leaving 9 bases between them.

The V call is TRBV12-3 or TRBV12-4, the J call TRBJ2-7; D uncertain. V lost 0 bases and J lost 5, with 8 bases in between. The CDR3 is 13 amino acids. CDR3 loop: CASSLAYGHEQYF. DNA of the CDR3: TGTGCCAGCAGTTTAGCATACGGGCACGAGCAGTACTTC.

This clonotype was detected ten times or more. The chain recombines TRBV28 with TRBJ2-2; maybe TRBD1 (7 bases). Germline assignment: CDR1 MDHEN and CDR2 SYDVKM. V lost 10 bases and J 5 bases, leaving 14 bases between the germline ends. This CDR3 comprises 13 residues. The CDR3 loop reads CATQGDWTGELFF. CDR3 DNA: TGTGCCACCCAGGGGGACTGGACCGGGGAGCTGTTTTTT.

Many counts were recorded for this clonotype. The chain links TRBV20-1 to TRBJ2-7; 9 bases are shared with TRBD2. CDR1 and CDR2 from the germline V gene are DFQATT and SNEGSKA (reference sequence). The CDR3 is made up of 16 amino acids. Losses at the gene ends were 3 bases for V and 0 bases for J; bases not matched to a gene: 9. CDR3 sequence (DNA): TGCAGTGCTAGCCCAGTGCGGGGGGGGACCTCCTACGAGCAGTACTTC. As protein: CSASPVRGGTSYEQYF.

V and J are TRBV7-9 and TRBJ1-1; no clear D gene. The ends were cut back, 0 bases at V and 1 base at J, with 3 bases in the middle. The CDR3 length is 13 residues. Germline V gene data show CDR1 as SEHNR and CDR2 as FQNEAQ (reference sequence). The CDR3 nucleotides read TGTGCCAGCAGCTTAGCGGCGAACACTGAAGCTTTCTTT. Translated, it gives CASSLAANTEAFF.

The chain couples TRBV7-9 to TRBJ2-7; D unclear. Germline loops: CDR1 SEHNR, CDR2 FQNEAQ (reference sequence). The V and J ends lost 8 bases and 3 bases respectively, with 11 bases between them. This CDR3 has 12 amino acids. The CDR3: CASGETVYEQYF. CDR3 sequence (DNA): TGTGCCAGCGGTGAGACGGTCTACGAGCAGTACTTC.

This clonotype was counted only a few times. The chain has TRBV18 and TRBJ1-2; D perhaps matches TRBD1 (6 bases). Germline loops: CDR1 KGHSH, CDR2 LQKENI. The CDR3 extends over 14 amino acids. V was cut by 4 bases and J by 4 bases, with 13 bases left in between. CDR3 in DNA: TGTGCCAGCTCACAACAACAGGGATCCTATGGCTACACCTTC. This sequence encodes CASSQQQGSYGYTF.

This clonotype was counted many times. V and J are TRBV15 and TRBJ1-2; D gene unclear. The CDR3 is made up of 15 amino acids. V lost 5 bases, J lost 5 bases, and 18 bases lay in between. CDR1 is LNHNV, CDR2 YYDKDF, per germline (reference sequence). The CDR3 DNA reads TGTGCCACCAGCTTGGATAGGGTTTTGAGTTATGGCTACACCTTC. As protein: CATSLDRVLSYGYTF.

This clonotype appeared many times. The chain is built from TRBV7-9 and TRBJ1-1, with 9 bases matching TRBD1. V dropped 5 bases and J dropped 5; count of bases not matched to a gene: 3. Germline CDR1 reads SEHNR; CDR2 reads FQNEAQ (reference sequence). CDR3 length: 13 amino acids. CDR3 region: CASSRTGVTEAFF. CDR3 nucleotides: TGTGCCAGCAGCCGGACAGGGGTAACTGAAGCTTTCTTT. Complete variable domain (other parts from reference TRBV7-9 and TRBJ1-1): DTGVSQNPRHKITKRGQNVTFRCDPISEHNRLYWYRQTLGQGPEFLTYFQNEAQLEKSRLLSDRFSAERPKGSFSTLEIQRTEQGDSAMYLCASSRTGVTEAFFGQGTRLTVV.

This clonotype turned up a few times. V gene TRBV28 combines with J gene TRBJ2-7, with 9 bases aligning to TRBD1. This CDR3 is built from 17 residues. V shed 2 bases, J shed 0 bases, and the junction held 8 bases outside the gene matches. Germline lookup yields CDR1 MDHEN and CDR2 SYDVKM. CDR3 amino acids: CASSLVFRTGASYEQYF. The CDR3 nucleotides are TGTGCCAGCAGTTTAGTTTTCAGGACAGGGGCCTCCTACGAGCAGTACTTC.

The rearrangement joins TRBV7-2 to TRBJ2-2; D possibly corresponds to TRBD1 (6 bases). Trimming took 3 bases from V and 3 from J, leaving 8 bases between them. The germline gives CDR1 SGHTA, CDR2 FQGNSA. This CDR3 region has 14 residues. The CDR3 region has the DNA TGTGCCAGCAGCTTCGGACAGCACACCGGGGAGCTGTTTTTT. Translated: CASSFGQHTGELFF.

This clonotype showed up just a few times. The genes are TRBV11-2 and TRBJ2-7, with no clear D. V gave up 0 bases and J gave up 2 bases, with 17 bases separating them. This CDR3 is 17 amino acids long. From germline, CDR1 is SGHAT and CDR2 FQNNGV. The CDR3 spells CASSLDENPGGTYEQYF. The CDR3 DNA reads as TGTGCCAGCAGCTTAGATGAAAACCCTGGTGGAACCTACGAGCAGTACTTC.

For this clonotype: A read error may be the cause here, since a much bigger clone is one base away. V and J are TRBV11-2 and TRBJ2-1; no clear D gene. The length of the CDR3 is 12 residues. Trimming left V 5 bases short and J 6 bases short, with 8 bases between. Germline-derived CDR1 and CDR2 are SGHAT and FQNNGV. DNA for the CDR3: TGTGCCAGCAGCCTTAGGGTCAATGAGCAGTTCTTC. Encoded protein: CASSLRVNEQFF.

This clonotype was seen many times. The CDR3: CASSLGNQPQHF. In nucleotides, the CDR3 is TGTGCCAGCAGCTTAGGTAATCAGCCCCAGCATTTT. The V and J genes are TRBV7-9 and TRBJ1-5; D uncertain. Per germline, CDR1 SEHNR and CDR2 FQNEAQ (reference sequence). The CDR3 totals 12 residues. Trimming cost V 1 base and J 4 bases, with 2 bases left between them.

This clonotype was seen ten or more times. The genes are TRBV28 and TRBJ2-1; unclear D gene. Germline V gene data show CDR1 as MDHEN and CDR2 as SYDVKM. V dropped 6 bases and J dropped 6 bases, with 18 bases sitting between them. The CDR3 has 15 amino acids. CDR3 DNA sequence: TGTGCCAGCAGCCTGATCACGGGCCGCGGCAATGAGCAGTTCTTC. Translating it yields CASSLITGRGNEQFF.

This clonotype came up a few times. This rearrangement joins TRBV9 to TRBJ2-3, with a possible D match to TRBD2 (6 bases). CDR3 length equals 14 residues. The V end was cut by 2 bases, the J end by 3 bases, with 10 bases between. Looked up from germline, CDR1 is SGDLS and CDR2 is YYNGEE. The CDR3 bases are TGTGCCAGCAGCGTTAGACTAGGAACAGATACGCAGTATTTT. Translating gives CASSVRLGTDTQYF.

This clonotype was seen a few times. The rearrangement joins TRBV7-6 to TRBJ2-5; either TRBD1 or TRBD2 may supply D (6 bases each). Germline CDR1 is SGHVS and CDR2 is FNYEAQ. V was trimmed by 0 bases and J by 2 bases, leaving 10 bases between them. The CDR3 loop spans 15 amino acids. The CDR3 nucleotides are TGTGCCAGCAGCTTAGCGGGGGGCCTACAAGAGACCCAGTACTTC. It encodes CASSLAGGLQETQYF. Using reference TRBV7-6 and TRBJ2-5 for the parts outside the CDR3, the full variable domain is GAGVSQSPRYKVTKRGQDVALRCDPISGHVSLYWYRQALGQGPEFLTYFNYEAQQDKSGLPNDRFSAERPEGSISTLTIQRTEQRDSAMYRCASSLAGGLQETQYFGPGTRLLVL.

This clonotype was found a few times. The CDR3 DNA reads TGTGCCAGCAGTCATATCTATGGCTACACCTTC. This sequence encodes CASSHIYGYTF. The genes are TRBV6-2 or TRBV6-3 and TRBJ1-2; D gene uncertain. V shed 5 bases and J shed 4 bases, with 5 bases lying between them. Germline V gives CDR1 MNHEY, CDR2 SVGEGT. CDR3 length: 11 residues.

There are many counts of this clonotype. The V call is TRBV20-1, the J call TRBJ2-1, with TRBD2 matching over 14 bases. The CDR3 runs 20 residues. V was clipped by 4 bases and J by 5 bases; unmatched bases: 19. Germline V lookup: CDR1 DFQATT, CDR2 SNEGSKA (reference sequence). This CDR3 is CSATDKDPTSGGVLHNEQFF. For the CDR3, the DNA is TGCAGTGCTACGGACAAAGATCCGACTAGCGGGGGGGTACTACACAATGAGCAGTTCTTC.

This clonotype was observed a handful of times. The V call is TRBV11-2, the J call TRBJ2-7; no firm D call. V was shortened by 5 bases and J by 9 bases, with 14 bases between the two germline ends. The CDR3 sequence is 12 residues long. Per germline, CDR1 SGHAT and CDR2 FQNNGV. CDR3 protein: CASSQRRVRQYF. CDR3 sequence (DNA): TGTGCCAGCAGCCAAAGAAGGGTTCGGCAGTACTTC. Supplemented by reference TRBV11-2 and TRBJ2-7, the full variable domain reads EAGVAQSPRYKIIEKRQSVAFWCNPISGHATLYWYQQILGQGPKLLIQFQNNGVVDDSQLPKDRFSAERLKGVDSTLKIQPAKLEDSAVYLCASSQRRVRQYFGPGTRLTVT.